The 19 T cell receptor beta chains below come from one sample, sequenced in a study of cytomegalovirus exposure and HLA in healthy donors. The PCR contained 60 Vbeta and 13 Jbeta primers. Clones were sequenced by immunoSEQ multiplex PCR, and TCRdb holds only the in-frame ones, with some missing. The sample yields more than 80,000 clones, roughly 80% seen once. Sequenced input: PBMCs. The origin of the receptors is a middle-aged man in good health and CMV-seronegative.

The V gene is TRBV5-1, the J gene TRBJ2-2, with 8 bases aligning to TRBD1. With V trimmed by 4 bases and J by 5 bases, 13 bases remained unmatched. Per the germline V gene, CDR1 is SGHRS and CDR2 is YFSETQ. This CDR3 spans 17 amino acids. The DNA of the CDR3 is TGCGCCAGCAGCCTACGACCGACAGGGGTTGGTACCGGGGAGCTGTTTTTT. Translation: CASSLRPTGVGTGELFF. The whole variable domain, filled in from reference TRBV5-1 and TRBJ2-2, reads KAGVTQTPRYLIKTRGQQVTLSCSPISGHRSVSWYQQTPGQGLQFLFEYFSETQRNKGNFPGRFSGRQFSNSRSEMNVSTLELGDSALYLCASSLRPTGVGTGELFFGEGSRLTVL.

The gene calls are TRBV6-5 and TRBJ1-6; the D is unclear. Germline-derived CDR1 and CDR2 are MNHEY and SVGAGI. Trimming cost V 6 bases and J 9 bases, with 9 bases left between them. The CDR3 totals 12 residues. This chain's CDR3 is CASRKGSSPLHF. Written as DNA, the CDR3 is TGTGCCAGCAGGAAAGGGAGTTCACCCCTCCACTTT.

This rearrangement joins TRBV5-6 to TRBJ2-1; 8 bases fit TRBD2. The V gene's germline CDR1 is SGHDT and CDR2 YYEEEE. Germline trimming cut 4 bases from V and 0 bases from J; bases unmatched to any gene: 6. The CDR3 loop spans 16 amino acids. The CDR3 here is CASSPRGGSSYNEQFF. CDR3 nucleotide sequence: TGTGCCAGCAGCCCCCGCGGGGGGAGCTCCTACAATGAGCAGTTCTTC.

The genes are TRBV7-9 and TRBJ2-7; 9 positions agree with TRBD1. Trimming at V came to 3 bases and at J to 3 bases, leaving 6 bases not matched to a gene. Germline V lookup: CDR1 SEHNR, CDR2 FQNEAQ (reference sequence). This CDR3 is 15 amino acids long. This CDR3 reads CASSFTGQGSYEQYF. DNA for the CDR3: TGTGCCAGCAGCTTTACGGGACAGGGAAGCTACGAGCAGTACTTC.

The chain recombines TRBV5-5 with TRBJ2-5; 11 nucleotides match TRBD1. The V segment lost 4 bases and the J segment 4 bases; nucleotides outside the gene matches: 3. Per germline, CDR1 SGHKS and CDR2 YYEKEE (reference sequence). CDR3 length: 14 residues. The CDR3 nucleotides read TGTGCCAGCAGCGCGGGACAGGGGGGAGAGACCCAGTACTTC. Protein: CASSAGQGGETQYF.

This clone has just one count. The rearrangement links TRBV12-5 to TRBJ1-5; D unresolved. V lost 0 bases and J 4 bases, leaving 10 bases between the germline ends. Germline V gene data show CDR1 as LGHNT and CDR2 as FRNRAP. The CDR3 covers 15 residues. Written as DNA, the CDR3 is TGTGCTAGTGGTTTGGTACTAATAAGGAATCAGCCCCAGCATTTT. Translating gives CASGLVLIRNQPQHF.

V is TRBV2 and J is TRBJ1-4, with a tentative D call TRBD1 (5 bases). Germline V gives CDR1 SNHLY, CDR2 FYNNEI. V was cut by 7 bases and J by 4 bases, with 10 bases left in between. The CDR3 loop spans 13 amino acids. As DNA, the CDR3 is TGTGCCAGCAATCCACAGGTTAATGAAAAACTGTTTTTT. Protein: CASNPQVNEKLFF.

The rearrangement joins TRBV5-1 to TRBJ1-1; 9 nucleotides line up with TRBD1. Per germline, CDR1 SGHRS and CDR2 YFSETQ. V dropped 3 bases and J dropped 5; count of bases not matched to a gene: 5. The length of the CDR3 is 14 residues. CDR3 in DNA: TGCGCCAGCAGCTCCGAACAGGGGGCGACTGAAGCTTTCTTT. Its translation: CASSSEQGATEAFF.

V is TRBV6-6 and J is TRBJ2-7, with TRBD2 matching over 7 bases. V dropped 4 bases and J dropped 5; count of bases not matched to a gene: 11. Germline V gene sequence: CDR1 MNHNY, CDR2 SVGAGI (reference sequence). The CDR3 loop spans 15 amino acids. The CDR3 DNA follows: TGTGCCAGCAGTTCCAGCGGGGTGGGTTCCCACGAGCAGTACGTC. Translated, it gives CASSSSGVGSHEQYV.

This chain connects TRBV18 to TRBJ2-7; 7 bases are a match to TRBD1. The CDR3 length is 14 residues. Germline CDR1 and CDR2: KGHSH and LQKENI. The J segment lost 0 bases and the V segment lost 5 bases, leaving 4 bases of the junction unmatched. CDR3 in DNA: TGTGCCAGCTCAACGACAGGGAACTCCTACGAGCAGTACGTC. Amino acid sequence: CASSTTGNSYEQYV.

This chain links TRBV2 with TRBJ1-1; D might be TRBD1 (5 bases). The CDR3 has 15 amino acids. The germline V gene encodes CDR1 SNHLY and CDR2 FYNNEI. V gave up 1 base and J gave up 0 bases, with 9 bases separating them. CDR3 coding DNA: TGTGCCAGCAGTGAAGGGGGAGGGGTGAACACTGAAGCTTTCTTT. Protein: CASSEGGGVNTEAFF.

The CDR3 protein is CASSYRPGTAHVEAFF. The CDR3 nucleotides are TGTGCCAGCAGTTATCGCCCCGGGACAGCTCACGTTGAAGCTTTCTTT. The chain is built from TRBV6-5 and TRBJ1-1, with 7 bases identical to TRBD1. Germline lookup yields CDR1 MNHEY and CDR2 SVGAGI. The CDR3 runs to 16 residues. V shed 3 bases, J shed 7 bases, and the junction held 14 bases outside the gene matches.

The chain carries TRBV27 and TRBJ2-3, with 11 bases fitting TRBD2. This CDR3 is 16 amino acids long. Germline-derived CDR1 and CDR2 are MNHEY and SMNVEV (reference sequence). The V segment lost 5 bases and the J segment 5 bases; nucleotides outside the gene matches: 9. CDR3 DNA sequence: TGTGCCAGCAGTCCGCTTACTAGCGGGGGAAGAGATACGCAGTATTTT. As protein: CASSPLTSGGRDTQYF.

For the CDR3, the DNA is TGCGCCAGCAGCTTCATTTCGGGACAGGGGTGGGAGACCCAGTACTTC. The encoded protein is CASSFISGQGWETQYF. V and J are TRBV5-1 and TRBJ2-5, with TRBD1 matching 10 bases. This CDR3 region has 16 residues. J gave up 5 bases and V 2 bases, and 9 bases lay outside the gene matches. Germline loops: CDR1 SGHRS, CDR2 YFSETQ.

The V gene is TRBV25-1, the J gene TRBJ2-7; D might be TRBD1 (5 bases). V lost 4 bases and J lost 3, with 13 bases in between. Germline V CDR1 and CDR2: MGHDK, SYGVNS. The CDR3 has 14 amino acids. Here the CDR3 reads CASSVWGGNYEQYF. Here the CDR3 DNA reads TGTGCCAGCAGTGTTTGGGGCGGTAACTACGAGCAGTACTTC.

The rearrangement joins TRBV7-9 to TRBJ2-3, with 7 bases fitting TRBD2. The CDR3 runs to 16 residues. Germline V CDR1 and CDR2: SEHNR, FQNEAQ (reference sequence). V lost 1 base to trimming and J lost 6 bases; unmatched junction nucleotides: 10. CDR3 amino acids: CASSLGGGVAGDTQYF. CDR3 DNA: TGTGCCAGCAGCTTAGGGGGGGGAGTAGCAGGGGATACGCAGTATTTT.

This chain uses TRBV2 with TRBJ1-2; 9 bases are a match to TRBD1. The V gene's germline CDR1 is SNHLY and CDR2 FYNNEI. With V trimmed by 5 bases and J by 3 bases, 4 bases remained unmatched. This CDR3 contains 14 residues. The chain's CDR3 is CASSRDRVHYGYTF. CDR3 in DNA: TGTGCCAGCAGTCGGGACAGGGTACACTATGGCTACACCTTC.

The chain has TRBV6-6 and TRBJ2-3; D possibly corresponds to TRBD1 (5 bases). V lost 6 bases and J 4 bases, leaving 14 bases between the germline ends. The germline CDR1 and CDR2 sequences are MNHNY and SVGAGI (reference sequence). The CDR3 extends over 14 amino acids. The CDR3 loop is CASSRGASADTQYF. The CDR3 DNA follows: TGTGCCAGCAGCCGTGGGGCCTCTGCAGATACGCAGTATTTT.

This clone has only a few counts. The chain couples TRBV7-6 to TRBJ1-3; no firm D call. V gave up 1 base and J gave up 5 bases, with 9 bases separating them. There are 14 residues in the CDR3. The germline CDR1 and CDR2 sequences are SGHVS and FNYEAQ. The CDR3 sequence is CASSLGGARNTIYF. Here the CDR3 DNA reads TGTGCCAGCAGCTTAGGTGGAGCCCGAAACACCATATATTTT. The entire variable domain, with the rest obtained from reference TRBV7-6 and TRBJ1-3, is as follows: GAGVSQSPRYKVTKRGQDVALRCDPISGHVSLYWYRQALGQGPEFLTYFNYEAQQDKSGLPNDRFSAERPEGSISTLTIQRTEQRDSAMYRCASSLGGARNTIYFGEGSWLTVV.